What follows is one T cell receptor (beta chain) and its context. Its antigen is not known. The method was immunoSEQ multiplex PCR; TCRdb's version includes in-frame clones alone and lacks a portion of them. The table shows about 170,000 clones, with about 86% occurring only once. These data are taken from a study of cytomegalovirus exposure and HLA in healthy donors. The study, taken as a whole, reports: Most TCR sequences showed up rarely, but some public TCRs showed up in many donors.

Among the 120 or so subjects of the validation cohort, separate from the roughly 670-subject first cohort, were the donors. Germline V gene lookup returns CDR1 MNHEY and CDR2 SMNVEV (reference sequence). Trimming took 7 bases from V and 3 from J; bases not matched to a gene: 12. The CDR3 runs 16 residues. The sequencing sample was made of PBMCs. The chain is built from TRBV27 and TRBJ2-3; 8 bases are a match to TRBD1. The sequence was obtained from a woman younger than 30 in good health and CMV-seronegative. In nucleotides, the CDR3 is TGTGCCAGCACCTATCGGCAGGACAGGGTGACAGATACGCAGTATTTT. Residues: CASTYRQDRVTDTQYF.